The present T cell receptor (beta chain) was sequenced within a study of blood T cells in healthy people across ages. With V trimmed by 1 base and J by 1 base, 13 bases remained unmatched. The CDR3 covers 19 residues. Germline CDR1 MDHEN, CDR2 SYDVKM. A second PCR, run for about 6 to 11 cycles, used a sample-barcoded 5' primer plus a J-beta primer mix. A single record per CDR3 protein comes from TCRdb applying MiXCR to the 5' RACE reads. Seen here are about 1,600,000 distinct CDR3 sequences, about 43% observed once, and the top ten hold 7.9%. The source of this sequence is a woman under 30 in good health. The sample comprised blood. The genes are TRBV28 and TRBJ1-1; 9 bases align to TRBD1. CDR3 loop: CASSLFAAGTGLKNTEAFF. CDR3 sequence (DNA): TGTGCCAGCAGTTTATTCGCCGCTGGGACAGGGTTAAAGAACACTGAAGCTTTCTTT. Based on the CDR3 plus reference TRBV28 and TRBJ1-1, the full variable domain is DVKVTQSSRYLVKRTGEKVFLECVQDMDHENMFWYRQDPGLGLRLIYFSYDVKMKEKGDIPEGYSVSREKKERFSLILESASTNQTSMYLCASSLFAAGTGLKNTEAFFGQGTRLTVV.